One and the same sample provided the 6 T cell receptor beta chains below, sequenced in a study of OX40 agonist ivuxolimab in advanced cancers. Profiled with immunoSEQ multiplex PCR; TCRdb holds only in-frame clones, not every one. The sample gives about 94,000 clones, roughly 84% of which show up once; approximately 0.3% is in the top ten. The material sequenced was CD4+ or CD8+ T cells sorted from blood, taken in a trial of the OX40 agonist ivuxolimab. The receptors here all came from an adult with an advanced solid tumor such as melanoma, head and neck, liver or kidney cancer.

The chain carries TRBV19 and TRBJ2-6; D gene unclear. The CDR3 is made up of 16 amino acids. From germline, CDR1 is LNHDA and CDR2 SQIVND (reference sequence). Trimming cost V 6 bases and J 1 base, with 13 bases left between them. CDR3 nucleotides: TGTGCCAGTAGGCCAGGACGCCAGTCTGGGGCCAACGTCCTGACTTTC. It encodes CASRPGRQSGANVLTF.

V is TRBV9 and J is TRBJ1-2; 7 bases match TRBD1. The V segment lost 0 bases and the J segment 2 bases; nucleotides outside the gene matches: 4. The CDR3 sequence is 15 residues long. From germline, CDR1 is SGDLS and CDR2 YYNGEE. CDR3 bases: TGTGCCAGCAGCGTAGAGGCAGGGGGAAACTATGGCTACACCTTC. Encoded protein: CASSVEAGGNYGYTF. The variable domain in full, with the rest retrieved from reference TRBV9 and TRBJ1-2, is DSGVTQTPKHLITATGQRVTLRCSPRSGDLSVYWYQQSLDQGLQFLIQYYNGEERAKGNILERFSAQQFPDLHSELNLSSLELGDSALYFCASSVEAGGNYGYTFGSGTRLTVV.

This sequence joins TRBV18 and TRBJ2-1, with 10 bases lining up with TRBD2. The CDR3 is made up of 15 amino acids. The J segment lost 8 bases and the V segment lost 2 bases, leaving 6 bases of the junction unmatched. Germline V gives CDR1 KGHSH, CDR2 LQKENI. The CDR3 bases are TGTGCCAGCTCACCAAGCGGGGGGGCCGTCGATGAGCAGTTCTTC. Translated, it gives CASSPSGGAVDEQFF.

The chain joins TRBV27 to TRBJ1-4; 7 bases line up with TRBD1. The germline gives CDR1 MNHEY, CDR2 SMNVEV (reference sequence). Losses at the gene ends were 4 bases for V and 8 bases for J; bases not matched to a gene: 10. The CDR3 runs 15 residues. As DNA, the CDR3 is TGTGCCAGCAGTTCCTCCGGGAGGGGGCCCGAAAAACTGTTTTTT. Protein product: CASSSSGRGPEKLFF.

This chain connects TRBV5-6 to TRBJ2-7; D uncertain. The germline V gene encodes CDR1 SGHDT and CDR2 YYEEEE. The V gene lost 0 bases and the J gene lost 1 base, with 8 bases spanning the gap. There are 14 residues in the CDR3. The CDR3 spells CASSLDISSYEQYF. The CDR3 DNA is TGTGCCAGCAGCTTGGACATTTCGTCCTACGAGCAGTACTTC.

The chain links TRBV29-1 to TRBJ2-1; D may be TRBD1 (6 bases). The CDR3 totals 12 residues. V lost 5 bases and J lost 3, with 8 bases in between. CDR1 SQVTM and CDR2 ANQGSEA come from the germline V gene. Written as DNA, the CDR3 is TGCAGCGTTCGGACAGACTACAATGAGCAGTTCTTC. This sequence encodes CSVRTDYNEQFF.